This TCR beta chain came from a study of shared clonotypes between healthy human individuals. Looked up from germline, CDR1 is SSHAT and CDR2 is FNYEAQ (reference sequence). Trimming took 3 bases from V and 2 from J, leaving 7 bases between them. The CDR3 spans 13 residues. About this clone itself: The antigen remains undetermined.

General study findings and limits: A handful of donors held about 4.5% of naive CD4 clonotypes in common.

The table came from immunoSEQ multiplex PCR; TCRdb's copy has only in-frame clones and leaves some out. The repertoire holds around 980,000 clones, with about 80% as singletons. V gene TRBV7-7 combines with J gene TRBJ2-5, with D uncertain. Sequencing input: memory CD4+ T cells from PBMCs. As to subset: CD45RA-negative fraction. The clonotype comes from a man between 18 and 35 years old in good health. Some clones in this sample may be carry-over from other donors' samples. In DNA, the CDR3 is TGTGCCAGCAGCTTGGGTCATCAAGAGACCCAGTACTTC. Its translation is CASSLGHQETQYF. Combining the CDR3 with reference TRBV7-7 and TRBJ2-5 gives the whole variable domain GAGVSQSPRYKVTKRGQDVTLRCDPISSHATLYWYQQALGQGPEFLTYFNYEAQPDKSGLPSDRFSAERPEGSISTLTIQRTEQRDSAMYRCASSLGHQETQYFGPGTRLLVL.